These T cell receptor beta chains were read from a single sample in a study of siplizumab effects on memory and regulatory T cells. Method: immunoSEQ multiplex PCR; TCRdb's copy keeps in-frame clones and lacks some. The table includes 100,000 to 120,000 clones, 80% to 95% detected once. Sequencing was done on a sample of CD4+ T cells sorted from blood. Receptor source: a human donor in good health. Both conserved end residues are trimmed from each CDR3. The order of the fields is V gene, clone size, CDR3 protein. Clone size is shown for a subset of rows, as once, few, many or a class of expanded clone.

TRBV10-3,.,AISANQETQY
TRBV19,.,ASSSPGLIYNEQF
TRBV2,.,ASSELGKLF
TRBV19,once,ASSIGGLETQY
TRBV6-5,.,ASSYFSEYTEAF
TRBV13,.,ASSFRGGARYEQY
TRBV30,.,AWSVGRGGNTEAF
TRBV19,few,ASSLGQYNQPQH
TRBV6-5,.,ASRRGHPNTEAF
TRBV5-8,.,ASSSPTSGGETQY
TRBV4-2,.,ASSQGGQGTNEKLF
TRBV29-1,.,SVCPQGKHLNEQF
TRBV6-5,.,ASSHRTGSANVLT
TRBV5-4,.,ASSLKVAGQETQY
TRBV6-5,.,ASSYKTGTYYEQY
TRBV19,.,ASSIDTSGRREQF
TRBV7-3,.,ASSFSGANVLT
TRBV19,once,ASSRGQGNSPLH
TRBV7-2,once,ASSPRVGPYNEQF
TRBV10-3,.,AIGQGARGSPLH
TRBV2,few,ASTWQDQPQH
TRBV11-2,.,ASSTQKRTGGPDTQY
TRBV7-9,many,ASSPGGVDYGYT
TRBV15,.,ATSRVKGRNTIY
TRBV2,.,ASRGQSYEQY
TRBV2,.,ASSERRADGYT
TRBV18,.,ASSPPSSGSNEQF
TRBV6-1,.,ASSATRDDEAF
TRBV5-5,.,ASSTSGLRGEQY
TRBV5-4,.,ASSLLKLAGGRNEQF